These 18 T cell receptor beta chains were all obtained from the same sample, sequenced in a study of blood T cell repertoires in COVID-19. The assay was immunoSEQ multiplex PCR, and TCRdb's table has in-frame clones only and misses some. The sample comprises roughly 410,000 clones, around 90% of which are singletons, and more than 1% rests with the top ten. Material for sequencing was peripheral blood. Receptors were obtained from a man aged 35 to 55 with acute or convalescent COVID-19.

The chain links TRBV24-1 to TRBJ2-1; 9 nucleotides line up with TRBD1. CDR3 length: 15 amino acids. Germline trimming cut 4 bases from V and 6 bases from J; bases unmatched to any gene: 6. CDR1 is KGHDR, CDR2 SFDVKD, per germline. The CDR3 DNA follows: TGTGCCACCAGTGACCGGGACAGGGAAAGCAATGAGCAGTTCTTC. Protein: CATSDRDRESNEQFF.

The chain joins TRBV30 to TRBJ2-7; 7 bases match TRBD2. The CDR3 runs to 13 residues. The J segment lost 1 base and the V segment lost 5 bases, leaving 5 bases of the junction unmatched. CDR1 and CDR2 (germline): GTSNPN, SVGIG (reference sequence). The chain's CDR3 is CAWRERDSYEQYF. As DNA, the CDR3 is TGTGCCTGGCGGGAGCGGGATTCCTACGAGCAGTACTTC.

For the CDR3, the DNA is TGTGCCAGCAGTGAGTCGCAGGGAGAGACCCAGTACTTC. This gives the protein CASSESQGETQYF. The chain is built from TRBV6-4 and TRBJ2-5; a weak D match, TRBD1 (5 bases). The CDR3 spans 13 residues. Per germline, CDR1 MRHNA and CDR2 SNTAGT. Trimming shortened V by 3 bases and J by 4 bases, and 9 bases separated the two germline ends.

To note about this clone: The junction and the germline gene differ at one end; a read error may be behind it. The V call is TRBV6-5, the J call TRBJ2-7; TRBD1 agrees at 7 bases. Germline V gene lookup returns CDR1 MNHEY and CDR2 SVGAGI. CDR3 length: 14 amino acids. CDR3 sequence reads: CASSYWDSSYEQYF. The CDR3 DNA is TGTGCCAGCAGCTACTGGGACAGCTCCTACGAGCAGTACTTC.

The chain couples TRBV9 to TRBJ1-1; possible D gene TRBD1, 5 bases. The length of the CDR3 is 13 residues. V was clipped by 4 bases and J by 7 bases, with 14 bases between them. Germline lookup yields CDR1 SGDLS and CDR2 YYNGEE. The DNA for the CDR3 is TGTGCCAGCAGCTCCGTTTTGGGGGGTGAAGCTTTCTTT. This translates into CASSSVLGGEAFF.

This clone was detected only once. The chain links TRBV3-1 (or the pseudogene TRBV3-2) to TRBJ2-5; TRBD2 aligns across 13 bases. This CDR3 region has 17 residues. J was trimmed by 13 bases and V by 1 base; bases with no gene match: 15. Germline V gene data show CDR1 as LGHDT and CDR2 as YNNKEL (reference sequence). The CDR3: CASSQVFRGTSGTLMYF. For the CDR3, the DNA is TGTGCCAGCAGCCAAGTATTTCGAGGGACTAGCGGGACGTTAATGTACTTC.

CDR3 residues: CASSTRTSRELGSTDTQYF. The CDR3 DNA sequence: TGTGCCAGCAGCACCCGGACTAGCCGGGAGCTGGGGAGCACAGATACGCAGTATTTT. This chain joins TRBV7-2 and TRBJ2-3; 8 nucleotides align to TRBD2. The germline CDR1 and CDR2 sequences are SGHTA and FQGNSA. The CDR3 length is 19 residues. The trim removed 5 bases at V and 0 bases at J, leaving 16 bases unmatched.

This chain connects TRBV19 to TRBJ2-1; 10 bases line up with TRBD2. The CDR3 spans 16 residues. Germline CDR1 and CDR2: LNHDA and SQIVND (reference sequence). V dropped 1 base and J dropped 9; count of bases not matched to a gene: 9. The CDR3 sequence: CASSIAPSGGVPEQFF. The CDR3 nucleotides read TGTGCCAGTAGTATAGCCCCGAGCGGGGGGGTACCTGAGCAGTTCTTC.

The chain has TRBV4-3 and TRBJ1-1; TRBD1 matches at 10 bases. V dropped 2 bases and J dropped 1; count of bases not matched to a gene: 19. Germline CDR1 is LGHNA and CDR2 is YSLEER. The CDR3 spans 21 residues. The CDR3 loop is CASSQSSLLTGTGVRNTEAFF. The DNA of the CDR3 is TGCGCCAGCAGCCAATCATCGCTCCTCACCGGGACAGGGGTCCGGAACACTGAAGCTTTCTTT.

This clone was seen a single time. J is TRBJ1-1 and V is TRBV19; TRBD1 might be the D (6 bases). This CDR3 has 15 residues. The ends were cut back, 2 bases at V and 0 bases at J, with 10 bases in the middle. The germline gives CDR1 LNHDA, CDR2 SQIVND (reference sequence). The CDR3 nucleotides read TGTGCCAGTAGTATAAGCGCAGGGGTGAACACTGAAGCTTTCTTT. It encodes CASSISAGVNTEAFF. The full variable domain, rest sourced from reference TRBV19 and TRBJ1-1, is DGGITQSPKYLFRKEGQNVTLSCEQNLNHDAMYWYRQDPGQGLRLIYYSQIVNDFQKGDIAEGYSVSREKKESFPLTVTSAQKNPTAFYLCASSISAGVNTEAFFGQGTRLTVV.

The chain uses TRBV9 and TRBJ2-1, with D possibly TRBD2 on 6 matching bases. The CDR3 is made up of 14 amino acids. Germline CDR1 SGDLS, CDR2 YYNGEE. Trimming took 2 bases from V and 8 from J, leaving 14 bases between them. In DNA form, the CDR3 reads TGTGCCAGCAGCGTCGGGCTAGCGATCCATGAGCAGTTCTTC. Translation gives CASSVGLAIHEQFF.

V and J are TRBV15 and TRBJ2-7, with 7 bases that match TRBD1. The CDR3 loop spans 14 amino acids. V was pared by 5 bases and J by 0 bases, with 4 bases of the junction left unmatched. Germline CDR1 LNHNV, CDR2 YYDKDF (reference sequence). The CDR3 region is CATSVRQGSYEQYF. The DNA of the CDR3 is TGTGCCACCAGCGTAAGACAGGGCTCCTACGAGCAGTACTTC.

The gene calls are TRBV28 and TRBJ2-3; D unclear. Trimming stripped 7 bases from V and 1 base from J, with 12 bases between. Germline values: CDR1 MDHEN, CDR2 SYDVKM. The CDR3 runs to 14 residues. CDR3 coding DNA: TGTGCCAGCATCCCCATGAGCGGCACAGATACGCAGTATTTT. Its protein product is CASIPMSGTDTQYF.

The chain employs TRBV6-5 and TRBJ2-7; 7 positions agree with TRBD2. V shed 6 bases, J shed 6 bases, and the junction held 8 bases outside the gene matches. This CDR3 region has 13 residues. CDR1 is MNHEY and CDR2 is SVGAGI in the germline V gene. In DNA, the CDR3 is TGTGCCAGCAGGGGAGGGAGGTTCGGCGAGCAGTACTTC. This translates into CASRGGRFGEQYF.

This chain links TRBV6-2 or TRBV6-3 with TRBJ1-6; D may be TRBD1 (5 bases). This CDR3 is 17 amino acids long. In germline, CDR1 is MNHEY, CDR2 SVGEGT. V lost 6 bases to trimming and J lost 7 bases, with 22 bases between them. This CDR3 reads CASSLIRGSVENSPLHF. CDR3 sequence (DNA): TGTGCCAGCAGCCTAATCCGGGGGAGTGTAGAGAATTCACCCCTCCACTTT.

In its sample, this clone was seen once. The CDR3 region is CAISESGQSYEQYF. DNA for the CDR3: TGTGCCATCAGTGAAAGCGGGCAGTCCTACGAGCAGTACTTC. The genes are TRBV10-3 and TRBJ2-7; possible D gene TRBD2, 6 bases. CDR3 length: 14 amino acids. The ends were cut back, 3 bases at V and 1 base at J, with 10 bases in the middle. Germline loops: CDR1 ENHRY, CDR2 SYGVKD.

V and J are TRBV5-5 and TRBJ2-3, with D possibly being TRBD2 (6 bases). Germline assignment: CDR1 SGHKS and CDR2 YYEKEE (reference sequence). CDR3 length: 15 amino acids. With 1 base removed from V and 4 bases from J, the gap between germline ends came to 13 bases. CDR3 DNA: TGTGCCAGCAGCTTGCGGGGGAGAAGTCCAGATACGCAGTATTTT. Amino acid sequence: CASSLRGRSPDTQYF.

The V gene is TRBV4-1, the J gene TRBJ2-2, with 12 nucleotides matching TRBD2. V trimming: 2 bases; J trimming: 5 bases; junction bases outside the gene matches: 9. The CDR3 covers 18 residues. The germline CDR1 and CDR2 sequences are MGHRA and YSYEKL. The CDR3 sequence is CASSQKGGLAGGTGELFF. CDR3 sequence (DNA): TGCGCCAGCAGCCAAAAAGGAGGGCTAGCGGGGGGGACCGGGGAGCTGTTTTTT.